The clone carrying this TCR beta chain was detected only a few times. TCRdb used MiXCR to reprocess the RT-PCR reads, holding one entry per CDR3 protein. This sample has over 150,000 distinct CDR3 sequences, with 41% found just once. This specimen belongs to a study of patients and donors after allogeneic stem cell transplantation. CDR1 GTSNPN and CDR2 SVGIG come from the germline V gene (reference sequence). CDR3 length: 12 amino acids. Sequenced: blood, either unsorted or a sorted T cell fraction (not recorded which). The source of this sequence is a human donor who was either an allogeneic HSCT recipient or a stem cell or donor lymphocyte infusion donor (not recorded which). It is not recorded whose cells these are; they may come from a transplant donor. V usage is TRBV30 and J usage is TRBJ1-1; tentatively, D is TRBD1 (5 bases). CDR3 sequence reads: CASTREDTEAFF. Written as DNA, the CDR3 is TGTGCTTCGACCAGGGAGGACACTGAAGCTTTCTTT. The full variable domain, in which reference TRBV30 and TRBJ1-1 provide the parts outside the CDR3, is SQTIHQWPATLVQPVGSPLSLECTVEGTSNPNLYWYRQAAGRGLQLLFYSVGIGQISSEVPQNLSASRPQDRQFILSSKKLLLSDSGFYLCASTREDTEAFFGQGTRLTVV.